These T cell receptor beta chains were read from a single sample in a study of technical replicates of blood from a few donors. Sequencing used immunoSEQ multiplex PCR; TCRdb keeps in-frame clones, though not all of them. The profile shows more than 65,000 clones, 92% of them singletons. Input material: T cells isolated from PBMCs. The receptors stem from a human donor in good health. CDR3s include the opening cysteine and the closing phenylalanine or tryptophan. Fields, in order: J gene, V gene, D gene, CDR3 protein, CDR3 DNA. A D gene is named only where the DNA matches it firmly.

j_call: TRBJ2-1
v_call: TRBV28
d_call: TRBD2
cdr3_aa: CASSTLAGPLRNNEQFF
cdr3_nt: TGTGCCAGCAGTACTCTAGCGGGCCCTCTTCGAAACAATGAGCAGTTCTTC

j_call: TRBJ1-1
v_call: TRBV19
d_call: NA
cdr3_aa: CASSKLTENTEAFF
cdr3_nt: TGTGCCAGTAGCAAGTTGACAGAAAACACTGAAGCTTTCTTT

j_call: TRBJ1-3
v_call: TRBV27
d_call: NA
cdr3_aa: CASSLGSPGGNTIYF
cdr3_nt: TGTGCCAGCAGTTTGGGGAGTCCGGGAGGAAACACCATATATTTT

j_call: TRBJ2-7
v_call: TRBV28
d_call: NA
cdr3_aa: CATRPTVFYEQYF
cdr3_nt: TGTGCCACCCGTCCCACAGTATTCTACGAGCAGTACTTC

j_call: TRBJ2-7
v_call: TRBV29-1
d_call: NA
cdr3_aa: CSVIPEADYEQYF
cdr3_nt: TGCAGCGTTATTCCAGAGGCTGATTACGAGCAGTACTTC

j_call: TRBJ2-7
v_call: TRBV4-2
d_call: TRBD1
cdr3_aa: CASSQVTRGHGEQYF
cdr3_nt: TGTGCCAGCAGCCAAGTGACGAGGGGGCACGGGGAGCAGTACTTC

j_call: TRBJ1-3
v_call: TRBV30
d_call: NA
cdr3_aa: CAWGPSGNTIYF
cdr3_nt: TGTGCCTGGGGCCCCTCTGGAAACACCATATATTTT

j_call: TRBJ1-3
v_call: TRBV27
d_call: TRBD1
cdr3_aa: CASSFSAGGGNTIYF
cdr3_nt: TGTGCCAGCAGTTTTTCGGCAGGGGGTGGAAACACCATATATTTT

j_call: TRBJ2-2
v_call: TRBV7-9
d_call: TRBD1
cdr3_aa: CASSQRDSSTGELFF
cdr3_nt: TGTGCCAGCAGCCAAAGGGACAGTTCCACCGGGGAGCTGTTTTTT

j_call: TRBJ2-7
v_call: TRBV11-2
d_call: TRBD2
cdr3_aa: CASSLVIAGAYEQYF
cdr3_nt: TGTGCCAGCAGCTTAGTGATAGCGGGAGCCTACGAGCAGTACTTC

j_call: TRBJ1-3
v_call: TRBV18
d_call: NA
cdr3_aa: CASSRDRTSGNTIYF
cdr3_nt: TGTGCCAGCTCTCGAGACAGGACGTCTGGAAACACCATATATTTT

j_call: TRBJ1-1
v_call: TRBV10-3
d_call: TRBD1
cdr3_aa: CAISNNRDRELGTEAFF
cdr3_nt: TGTGCCATCAGCAACAACCGGGACAGGGAATTGGGAACTGAAGCTTTCTTT

j_call: TRBJ1-4
v_call: TRBV4-1
d_call: NA
cdr3_aa: CASSHYQGLREKLFF
cdr3_nt: TGCGCCAGCAGCCATTATCAGGGGCTGCGGGAAAAACTGTTTTTT

j_call: TRBJ2-3
v_call: TRBV19
d_call: NA
cdr3_aa: CATLVFTQYF
cdr3_nt: TGTGCCACTTTAGTATTTACGCAGTATTTT

j_call: TRBJ2-7
v_call: TRBV28
d_call: NA
cdr3_aa: CASLAGRGWGYEQYF
cdr3_nt: TGTGCCAGCCTTGCGGGACGTGGTTGGGGATACGAGCAGTACTTC

j_call: TRBJ2-5
v_call: TRBV5-1
d_call: TRBD1
cdr3_aa: CASSLMRGQGALETQYF
cdr3_nt: TGCGCCAGCAGCTTAATGAGGGGACAGGGGGCTCTAGAGACCCAGTACTTC